The next 22 T cell receptor beta chains were all read from a single sample in a study of T cells in Graves' hyperthyroidism and ophthalmopathy. RNA transcripts were the template for amplifying TCR beta CDR3 regions. The primer set for the first-round RT-PCR of the TCR CDR3 was HTBI. TCRdb reprocessed the multiplex PCR reads via MiXCR and lists one record per CDR3 protein. The profile shows a few hundred thousand distinct CDR3 sequences, about 15% of them singletons. The sample comprised blood. Source of these receptors: a middle-aged woman with Graves' hyperthyroidism.

This clonotype was observed many times. The chain employs TRBV6-1 and TRBJ1-2; no clear D gene. V was clipped by 2 bases and J by 4 bases, with 5 bases between them. The CDR3 covers 12 residues. Germline V gene data show CDR1 as MNHNS and CDR2 as SASEGT. Written as DNA, the CDR3 is TGTGCCAGCAGTGAACGAACCTATGGCTACACCTTC. It is translated as CASSERTYGYTF.

This sequence joins TRBV19 and TRBJ1-5; a possible D gene is TRBD1 (5 bases). V lost 7 bases and J lost 5, with 12 bases in between. CDR1 and CDR2 (germline): LNHDA, SQIVND (reference sequence). The CDR3 has 13 residues. DNA of the CDR3: TGTGCCAGTAAAAGGGACGGAGATCAGCCCCAGCATTTT. It translates to CASKRDGDQPQHF. The variable domain in full, completed from reference TRBV19 and TRBJ1-5, reads DGGITQSPKYLFRKEGQNVTLSCEQNLNHDAMYWYRQDPGQGLRLIYYSQIVNDFQKGDIAEGYSVSREKKESFPLTVTSAQKNPTAFYLCASKRDGDQPQHFGDGTRLSIL.

This clonotype has at least ten counts. This rearrangement joins TRBV28 to TRBJ2-5; 8 bases fit TRBD2. The germline V gene encodes CDR1 MDHEN and CDR2 SYDVKM. The CDR3 covers 16 residues. J lost 9 bases, V lost 5 bases, and 17 bases had no gene match. The CDR3, as DNA: TGTGCCAGCAGTCCGCCGGGACTAGTGTGGGTGGGGGCCCAGTACTTC. It codes for CASSPPGLVWVGAQYF.

This clonotype occurred many times. This chain uses TRBV7-8 with TRBJ2-3; no reliable D call. V shed 5 bases and J shed 2 bases, with 8 bases lying between them. This CDR3 spans 13 amino acids. CDR1 and CDR2 (germline): SGHVS, FQNEAQ. For the CDR3, the DNA is TGTGCCAGCAGCCGAAGCGCCACAGATACGCAGTATTTT. Encoded protein: CASSRSATDTQYF.

This clonotype occurred many times. The rearrangement joins TRBV28 to TRBJ2-7, with TRBD2 as a possible D gene (5 bases). V gave up 10 bases and J gave up 2 bases, with 9 bases separating them. CDR1 and CDR2 (germline): MDHEN, SYDVKM. The CDR3 contains 11 residues. This chain's CDR3 is CATRDTYEQYF. The CDR3 bases are TGTGCCACCCGGGATACCTACGAGCAGTACTTC.

A note on this clonotype: A much bigger clone sits one base away, suggesting this may be a read error. The chain links TRBV3-1 to TRBJ2-5, with 7 bases aligning to TRBD2. Germline V lookup: CDR1 LGHDT, CDR2 YNNKEL (reference sequence). V lost 2 bases to trimming and J lost 5 bases; unmatched junction nucleotides: 8. The CDR3 runs to 15 residues. The CDR3 protein is CASSQTAGVWETQYF. CDR3 nucleotide sequence: TGTGCCAGCAGCCAAACGGCGGGAGTCTGGGAGACCCAGTACTTC.

This clonotype has at least ten counts. The chain employs TRBV7-2 and TRBJ2-1, with TRBD2 matching 14 bases. There are 20 residues in the CDR3. Germline trimming cut 1 base from V and 0 bases from J; bases unmatched to any gene: 8. Germline lookup yields CDR1 SGHTA and CDR2 FQGNSA. The CDR3 region has the DNA TGTGCCAGCAGCTTAGTGGGGACTAGCGGGAGATTGAGCTCCTACAATGAGCAGTTCTTC. Translation: CASSLVGTSGRLSSYNEQFF.

A few counts support this clonotype. The chain is built from TRBV24-1 and TRBJ1-1; 10 bases align to TRBD1. CDR1 and CDR2 (germline): KGHDR, SFDVKD. CDR3 size: 18 residues. The ends lost 7 bases at V and 1 base at J; junction bases unmatched: 14. The CDR3 loop is CATRQSPTTGGSNTEAFF. CDR3 in DNA: TGTGCCACCAGACAAAGTCCTACGACAGGGGGCTCGAACACTGAAGCTTTCTTT.

This clonotype was picked up many times. CDR3 nucleotides: TGTGCCAGTCTCGGACGACTAGCGGGAGTTCGGGAAACAGATACGCAGTATTTT. Its translation is CASLGRLAGVRETDTQYF. V is TRBV18 and J is TRBJ2-3, with 12 positions matching TRBD2. Germline lookup yields CDR1 KGHSH and CDR2 LQKENI. This CDR3 has 18 residues. V shed 9 bases and J 3 bases; nucleotides not matched to a gene: 16.

DNA for the CDR3: TGTGCCAGCAGCCTGGACGGGGACAATCAGCCCCAGCATTTT. Amino acids: CASSLDGDNQPQHF. The J gene is TRBJ1-5, the V gene TRBV7-9; the D is unclear. V shed 5 bases and J shed 3 bases, with 11 bases lying between them. CDR3 size: 14 residues. The germline gives CDR1 SEHNR, CDR2 FQNEAQ (reference sequence).

Ten or more counts support this clonotype. The V call is TRBV12-3 or TRBV12-4, the J call TRBJ2-4; 7 bases line up with TRBD2. The CDR3 covers 14 residues. The ends lost 6 bases at V and 8 bases at J; junction bases unmatched: 10. CDR3 protein: CASSPRTGGDIQYF. The DNA for the CDR3 is TGTGCCAGCAGCCCCCGGACGGGGGGAGACATTCAGTACTTC.

This clonotype came up many times. The rearrangement links TRBV20-1 to TRBJ2-3; TRBD2 is a possible D gene (7 bases). CDR1 and CDR2 (germline): DFQATT, SNEGSKA (reference sequence). V was trimmed by 0 bases and J by 2 bases, leaving 12 bases between them. The CDR3 is 15 amino acids. The CDR3 DNA sequence: TGCAGTGCTAGAGATCCGGGGGGCAACACAGATACGCAGTATTTT. It codes for CSARDPGGNTDTQYF.

The rearrangement joins TRBV6-1 to TRBJ1-4; D remains unclear. Per germline, CDR1 MNHNS and CDR2 SASEGT. The CDR3 has 14 amino acids. V lost 0 bases and J lost 5, with 7 bases in between. The CDR3 sequence is CASSEAAGNEKLFF. Written as DNA, the CDR3 is TGTGCCAGCAGTGAAGCGGCTGGAAATGAAAAACTGTTTTTT.

The rearrangement links TRBV7-9 to TRBJ1-5; perhaps TRBD1 as D (6 bases). V lost 0 bases, J lost 5 bases, and 20 bases lay in between. Per the germline V gene, CDR1 is SEHNR and CDR2 is FQNEAQ (reference sequence). The CDR3 sequence is 18 residues long. The CDR3 region has the DNA TGTGCCAGCAGCTTAGCTGGCAGGGGTTCCGGTGTAGATCAGCCCCAGCATTTT. Translation: CASSLAGRGSGVDQPQHF. The entire variable domain, with the rest obtained from reference TRBV7-9 and TRBJ1-5, is as follows: DTGVSQNPRHKITKRGQNVTFRCDPISEHNRLYWYRQTLGQGPEFLTYFQNEAQLEKSRLLSDRFSAERPKGSFSTLEIQRTEQGDSAMYLCASSLAGRGSGVDQPQHFGDGTRLSIL.

The V gene is TRBV3-1, the J gene TRBJ1-2; a weak D match, TRBD1 (5 bases). Germline CDR1 is LGHDT and CDR2 is YNNKEL (reference sequence). The germline V and J ends were trimmed by 1 base and 7 bases, with 10 bases remaining between them. The CDR3 consists of 13 residues. CDR3 sequence: CASSQGQGAGYTF. In nucleotides, the CDR3 is TGTGCCAGCAGCCAAGGGCAAGGGGCTGGCTACACCTTC.

This clonotype was found many times. The rearrangement joins TRBV20-1 to TRBJ2-1, with a weak D call TRBD2 (5 bases). The CDR3 has 15 amino acids. V was pared by 5 bases and J by 0 bases, with 14 bases between. In germline, CDR1 is DFQATT, CDR2 SNEGSKA (reference sequence). The CDR3 coding sequence is TGCAGTGCTTCCTCCGTAGCGAGCTCCTACAATGAGCAGTTCTTC. As protein: CSASSVASSYNEQFF.

This sequence joins TRBV28 and TRBJ1-4; 7 bases map to TRBD1. V lost 8 bases, J lost 11 bases, and 14 bases stayed unmatched. CDR1 and CDR2 (germline): MDHEN, SYDVKM. The CDR3 length is 14 residues. The CDR3 loop reads CASGTALLPGKLFF. The CDR3 DNA reads TGTGCCAGCGGGACAGCCCTTCTACCGGGTAAACTGTTTTTT.

The chain couples TRBV6-2 or TRBV6-3 to TRBJ2-2; no firm D call. The CDR3 runs 13 residues. In germline, CDR1 is MNHEY, CDR2 SVGEGT. The V end lost 2 bases, the J end lost 5 bases, and 6 bases lay between the germline ends. Written as DNA, the CDR3 is TGTGCCAGCAGTTACCCAGAGACCGGGGAGCTGTTTTTT. Translated: CASSYPETGELFF.

The chain combines TRBV3-1 with TRBJ2-7; D assignment may be TRBD1 or TRBD2 (5 bases each). The length of the CDR3 is 15 residues. The germline V and J ends were trimmed by 4 bases and 5 bases, with 18 bases remaining between them. Germline V CDR1 and CDR2: LGHDT, YNNKEL (reference sequence). The CDR3 sequence is CASSPHAGARHEQYF. CDR3 in DNA: TGTGCCAGCAGCCCTCACGCCGGGGCCAGACACGAGCAGTACTTC.

This clonotype was found many times. V and J are TRBV18 and TRBJ1-2; 7 nucleotides match TRBD1. CDR1 KGHSH and CDR2 LQKENI come from the germline V gene. V gave up 3 bases and J gave up 3 bases; unmatched junction bases: 4. CDR3 length equals 14 residues. CDR3 nucleotides: TGTGCCAGCTCACCCGGGACAGCCCACTATGGCTACACCTTC. Its protein is CASSPGTAHYGYTF.

This clonotype has ten or more counts. The V gene is TRBV29-1, the J gene TRBJ1-2, with D possibly being TRBD1 (5 bases). Germline V gives CDR1 SQVTM, CDR2 ANQGSEA. V was pared by 4 bases and J by 2 bases, with 8 bases between. The CDR3 extends over 12 amino acids. The CDR3 DNA reads as TGCAGCGTTGCCCCAGGGAACTATGGCTACACCTTC. This codes for CSVAPGNYGYTF.

This clonotype was seen repeatedly, ten times or more. The chain recombines TRBV11-1 with TRBJ2-5, with 7 nucleotides matching TRBD1. The ends lost 4 bases at V and 5 bases at J; junction bases unmatched: 13. This CDR3 is built from 16 residues. CDR1 is SGHAT, CDR2 FQDESV, per germline (reference sequence). Here the CDR3 DNA reads TGTGCCAGCAGCTGGGGCCGGACAGGTTGGTCGGAGACCCAGTACTTC. The encoded protein is CASSWGRTGWSETQYF.